The 3 T cell receptor beta chains reported below all come from one sample, sequenced in a study of T-cell memory formation after mild COVID-19. TCRdb re-called the 5' RACE reads through MiXCR, storing one row per CDR3 protein. The sample has 350,000 to 450,000 distinct CDR3 sequences; roughly 14% are singletons. Sequencing was carried out using PBMCs or a T cell subset sorted from them (not recorded which). These receptor sequences come from a young man who had mild COVID-19 (a few samples of this study predate the infection). Cell type and time point are not known.

A few counts support this clonotype. J is TRBJ2-1 and V is TRBV7-3, with TRBD2 matching over 9 bases. Per germline, CDR1 SGHTA and CDR2 FQGTGA. The CDR3 has 16 amino acids. Germline trimming cut 5 bases from V and 9 bases from J; bases unmatched to any gene: 14. The CDR3 DNA is TGTGCCAGCAGCCCCATCGGCCCAGCGGGGGGCGGTGAGCAGTTCTTC. Protein sequence: CASSPIGPAGGGEQFF.

The chain combines TRBV6-2 or TRBV6-3 with TRBJ2-7; 11 nucleotides align to TRBD2. Germline trimming cut 4 bases from V and 3 bases from J; bases unmatched to any gene: 5. This CDR3 has 15 residues. Germline V gives CDR1 MNHEY, CDR2 SVGEGT. CDR3 nucleotides: TGTGCCAGCAGTTCCGGACTAGCGGGCCACTACGAGCAGTACGTC. Protein: CASSSGLAGHYEQYV.

The CDR3 spells CASSLVPGGGTDTQYF. The CDR3 nucleotides read TGTGCCAGCAGCTTAGTTCCGGGGGGAGGCACAGATACGCAGTATTTT. The chain combines TRBV7-2 with TRBJ2-3, with 7 nucleotides matching TRBD2. The V segment lost 1 base and the J segment 1 base; nucleotides outside the gene matches: 5. Germline CDR1 reads SGHTA; CDR2 reads FQGNSA. The CDR3 sequence is 16 residues long.